This T cell receptor beta chain was sequenced during a study of CD8 T cells in ankylosing spondylitis. Findings and caveats of the study: One TCR beta motif, made up of under ten highly homologous variants, appeared characteristic of ankylosing spondylitis blood.

This CDR3 is built from 16 residues. After removal of 5 bases from V and 5 bases from J, the junction contained 6 bases not matched to a gene. From germline, CDR1 is SGHTA and CDR2 FQGNSA. Concerning this clonotype itself: Its target is not known.

In TCRdb, the 5' RACE reads were re-called with MiXCR into one record per CDR3 protein. The sample consists of about 840,000 distinct CDR3 sequences, 12% of them appearing once. The sequence came from a male donor with ankylosing spondylitis. The chain combines TRBV7-2 with TRBJ2-3; 14 positions match TRBD2. Sequenced sample: blood, either unsorted or a sorted T cell fraction (not recorded which). CDR3 sequence: CASSPGLAGEGDTQYF. CDR3 nucleotide sequence: TGTGCCAGCAGCCCGGGACTAGCGGGAGAGGGAGATACGCAGTATTTT.